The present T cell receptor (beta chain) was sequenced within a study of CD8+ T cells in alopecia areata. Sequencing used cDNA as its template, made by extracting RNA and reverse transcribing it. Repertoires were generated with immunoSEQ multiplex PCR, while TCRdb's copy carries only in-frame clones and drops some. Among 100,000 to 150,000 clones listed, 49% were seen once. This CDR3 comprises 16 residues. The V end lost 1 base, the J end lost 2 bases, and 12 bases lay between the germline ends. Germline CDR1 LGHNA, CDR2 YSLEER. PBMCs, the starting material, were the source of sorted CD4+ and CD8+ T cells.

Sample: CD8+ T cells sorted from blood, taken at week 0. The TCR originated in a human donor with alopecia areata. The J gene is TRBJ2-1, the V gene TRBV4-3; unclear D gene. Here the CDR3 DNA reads TGCGCCAGCAGCCAAGCTATCCACTCCACCTACAATGAGCAGTTCTTC. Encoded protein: CASSQAIHSTYNEQFF.